The 12 T cell receptor beta chains given below trace back to one sample, sequenced in a study of T cell clonality in common variable immunodeficiency. Some clones are missing from TCRdb's copy, which holds only in-frame ones; the method was immunoSEQ multiplex PCR. This sample carries 15,000 to 20,000 clones, none of them present only once. Broader study findings: Reportedly, TCR beta sequences from common variable immunodeficiency showed fewer deletions and N-nucleotide insertions.

No cognate antigen is known for these TCRs. Specimen: peripheral blood mononuclear cells. The receptors stem from a human donor with common variable immunodeficiency.

In its sample, this clone was seen a few times. The read is 3 residues too short to cover the CDR3 end, so that end is filled in from the germline J gene. The chain is built from TRBV5-1 and TRBJ2-7, with 11 bases matching TRBD1. Germline values: CDR1 SGHRS, CDR2 YFSETQ. The trim removed 1 base at V and 4 bases at J, leaving 4 bases unmatched. CDR3 length equals 15 residues. The CDR3 loop reads CASSLSGTGGYEQYF. The sequenced CDR3 bases are TGCGCCAGCAGCTTGTCCGGGACAGGGGGGTACGAG. Full variable domain (missing parts from reference TRBV5-1 and TRBJ2-7): KAGVTQTPRYLIKTRGQQVTLSCSPISGHRSVSWYQQTPGQGLQFLFEYFSETQRNKGNFPGRFSGRQFSNSRSEMNVSTLELGDSALYLCASSLSGTGGYEQYFGPGTRLTVT.

Details on this clone: Read sequence stops 3 residues before the CDR3 end, and the germline J gene provides the missing end. V and J are TRBV7-2 and TRBJ1-1, with TRBD1 identical over 8 bases. CDR1 is SGHTA, CDR2 FQGNSA, per germline. The CDR3 is 14 amino acids. V lost 5 bases and J lost 6; bases outside the gene matches: 8. The CDR3 is CASSTRTGSAEAFF. The CDR3 bases that were read are TGTGCCAGCAGCACCCGGACAGGGAGTGCTGAA.

As to this clone: The read is 3 residues too short to cover the CDR3 end, so that end is filled in from the germline J gene. The rearrangement links TRBV6-2 or TRBV6-3 to TRBJ2-7, with 7 bases lining up with TRBD1. Germline V gene sequence: CDR1 MNHEY, CDR2 SVGEGT. The CDR3 runs 15 residues. V was pared by 5 bases and J by 5 bases, with 12 bases of the junction left unmatched. The sequenced part of the CDR3 DNA is TGTGCCAGCAGTCACCGACAGGGAAGATTACACGAG. Translating it yields CASSHRQGRLHE. From start to end, the CDR3 is CASSHRQGRLHEQYF.

This clone was picked up a small number of times. The missing CDR3 end, 3 residues past where the read stops, is filled in from the germline J gene. The rearrangement joins TRBV7-2 to TRBJ2-3; D is possibly TRBD2 (6 bases). This CDR3 has 13 amino acids. Germline loops: CDR1 SGHTA, CDR2 FQGNSA. The CDR3 is CASSGPSGWTQYF. The sequenced CDR3 bases are TGTGCCAGCAGCGGACCCAGCGGGTGGACG.

This clone came up many times. The read gets to within 3 residues of the CDR3 end, and the germline J gene fills in the rest. The V and J genes are TRBV20-1 and TRBJ1-2; tentatively, D is TRBD1 (5 bases). The germline gives CDR1 DFQATT, CDR2 SNEGSKA (reference sequence). V lost 3 bases to trimming and J lost 0 bases, with 11 bases between them. The CDR3 is 14 residues long. CDR3: CSASQGSTNYGYTF. The CDR3 DNA, read in part, is TGCAGTGCTAGCCAGGGTAGCACTAACTATGGC.

This clone was counted between two and nine times. Coverage ceases 3 residues before the CDR3 finishes, and the germline J gene fills in the end. The rearrangement uses TRBV5-1 and TRBJ2-1; 10 bases are shared with TRBD2. The V segment lost 4 bases and the J segment 4 bases; nucleotides outside the gene matches: 8. The length of the CDR3 is 16 residues. The germline gives CDR1 SGHRS, CDR2 YFSETQ. CDR3 in amino acids: CASSLGLAVMYNEQFF. The covered CDR3 bases are TGCGCCAGCAGCCTCGGACTAGCGGTCATGTACAATGAG.

In this sample, this clone turned up many times. The missing CDR3 end, 3 residues past where the read stops, is filled in from the germline J gene. This chain joins TRBV10-3 and TRBJ2-7; the match to TRBD1 covers 8 bases. The ends lost 9 bases at V and 1 base at J; junction bases unmatched: 8. CDR3 length: 14 residues. The germline CDR1 and CDR2 sequences are ENHRY and SYGVKD. CDR3 sequence: CAIRRDRTSYEQYF. The part of the CDR3 DNA that was read is TGTGCCATTCGCCGGGACAGGACATCCTACGAG.

The covered CDR3 bases are TGTGCCAGCAGCTTAGGGGGGCTAACCTACAATGAG. Protein product: CASSLGGLTYNE. The full CDR3 protein is CASSLGGLTYNEQFF. The chain joins TRBV7-2 to TRBJ2-1, with D possibly being TRBD1 (6 bases). The sequenced fragment ends 3 residues before the CDR3 boundary, so the rest is inferred from the germline J gene. CDR1 SGHTA and CDR2 FQGNSA come from the germline V gene. CDR3 length: 15 amino acids. Between the trimmed V and J ends, which lost 1 base and 2 bases, there was a span of 9 bases.

This clone qualifies as medium-sized. The CDR3 extends 3 residues past the end of the read, so its final part is completed from the germline J gene. The V call is TRBV5-5, the J call TRBJ1-5; D gene unclear. Germline assignment: CDR1 SGHKS and CDR2 YYEKEE (reference sequence). V was clipped by 0 bases and J by 7 bases, with 8 bases between them. The CDR3 is 13 residues long. CDR3 amino acids: CASSLGGGQPQHF. Incomplete CDR3 DNA: TGTGCCAGCAGCTTGGGTGGAGGGCAGCCC.

This clone was seen repeatedly, ten times or more. The read is 3 residues too short to cover the CDR3 end, so that end is filled in from the germline J gene. The chain employs TRBV6-2 or TRBV6-3 and TRBJ2-1; 11 bases agree with TRBD2. Germline values: CDR1 MNHEY, CDR2 SVGEGT. The CDR3 consists of 16 residues. The J segment lost 5 bases and the V segment lost 8 bases, leaving 11 bases of the junction unmatched. CDR3 DNA, as far as it was read: TGTGCCAGCCTTCATCCTAGCGGGAGGTTCAACAATGAG. It is translated as CASLHPSGRFNNE. The full-length CDR3 reads as CASLHPSGRFNNEQFF.

This clone has a count of ten or more. The CDR3 extends 3 residues past the end of the read, so its final part is completed from the germline J gene. The V call is TRBV7-2, the J call TRBJ1-3; 7 bases align to TRBD1. CDR1 and CDR2 (germline): SGHTA, FQGNSA. V shed 5 bases, J shed 4 bases, and the junction held 8 bases outside the gene matches. The CDR3 sequence is 15 residues long. The CDR3 spells CASSPDRESGNTIYF. Partial CDR3 DNA: TGTGCCAGCAGCCCAGACAGGGAATCAGGAAACACC.

The table lists this clone with a few counts. The read ends 3 residues shy of where the CDR3 ends; the end is completed using the germline J gene. The V and J genes are TRBV14 and TRBJ2-5; TRBD2 might be the D (5 bases). The CDR3 sequence is 15 residues long. V was cut by 6 bases and J by 3 bases, with 17 bases left in between. Germline values: CDR1 SGHDN, CDR2 FVKESK. The CDR3 is CASRPLMGAEETQYF. The CDR3 bases that were read are TGTGCCAGCAGACCGCTCATGGGAGCGGAAGAGACC.